A selection of T cell receptor beta chains follows, all from one sample in a study of blood T cells in healthy people across ages. TCRdb reanalysed the 5' RACE reads using MiXCR and keeps one entry per CDR3 protein. The table includes around 520,000 distinct CDR3 sequences, approximately 26% detected once. These data also featured in a second study, about T cells of mothers and their children.

Source material: blood. The origin of the receptors is a boy under 10 years old in good health. Each CDR3 is given with its conserved first and last residue. Fields, in order: V gene, J gene, D gene, CDR3 length, clone size, CDR3 protein, CDR3 DNA. A D gene is named only where the DNA matches it firmly. A clone size is listed for some rows: how often the clone was seen (once, few, many), or a class if it is expanded.

>TRBV6-6|TRBJ2-2|TRBD1|15|NA
CASRERQGWAGELFF
TGTGCCAGCAGAGAAAGACAGGGTTGGGCCGGGGAGCTGTTTTTT
>TRBV9|TRBJ2-1|TRBD2|15|once
CASSVGLVPYNEQFF
TGTGCCAGCAGCGTGGGACTAGTTCCCTACAATGAGCAGTTCTTC
>TRBV27|TRBJ2-7|NA|15|few
CASSPRRAGESEQYF
TGTGCCAGCAGTCCCCGCCGGGCCGGTGAGAGCGAGCAGTACTTC
>TRBV15|TRBJ1-2|TRBD1|15|NA
CATSGFRDRDYGYTF
TGTGCCACCAGCGGTTTCCGGGACAGGGACTATGGCTACACCTTC
>TRBV4-3|TRBJ1-2|TRBD1|17|NA
CASSQDLAGQGPYGYTF
TGCGCCAGCAGCCAAGATTTGGCGGGACAGGGGCCCTATGGCTACACCTTC
>TRBV6-2/TRBV6-3|TRBJ2-1|TRBD2|17|few
CASSLPIRLAGYNEQFF
TGTGCCAGCAGTCTCCCTATCCGACTAGCGGGGTACAATGAGCAGTTCTTC
>TRBV28|TRBJ2-3|TRBD2|19|once
CASRPGGLAGVEATDTQYF
TGTGCCAGCAGGCCAGGGGGACTAGCGGGAGTTGAAGCCACAGATACGCAGTATTTT
>TRBV7-9|TRBJ1-3|NA|12|NA
CASSFTGRPGDF
TGTGCCAGCAGCTTTACAGGGCGCCCTGGGGATTTT
>TRBV7-9|TRBJ1-1|NA|14|NA
CVSSLYRKDTEAFF
TGTGTCAGCAGCTTATATAGGAAGGACACTGAAGCTTTCTTT
>TRBV6-6|TRBJ2-2|TRBD1|14|few
CASLGQGNTGELFF
TGTGCCAGTCTCGGACAGGGGAACACCGGGGAGCTGTTTTTT
>TRBV20-1|TRBJ2-5|NA|13|few
CSARVEGPETQYF
TGCAGTGCTAGAGTGGAGGGACCGGAGACCCAGTACTTC
>TRBV5-5|TRBJ2-7|NA|15|many
CASSPRGAQNYEQYF
TGTGCCAGCAGCCCTAGGGGGGCGCAGAACTACGAGCAGTACTTC
>TRBV19|TRBJ2-5|TRBD2|15|NA
CASKPGLAVQETQYF
TGTGCCAGTAAACCGGGACTAGCGGTTCAAGAGACCCAGTACTTC
>TRBV28|TRBJ1-4|NA|13|NA
CASGRATNEKLFF
TGTGCCAGCGGTCGCGCAACTAATGAAAAACTGTTTTTT
>TRBV7-9|TRBJ2-7|TRBD2|13|NA
CASRVRDYYEQYF
TGTGCCAGCCGTGTCAGGGACTACTACGAGCAGTACTTC
>TRBV10-3|TRBJ2-7|TRBD2|16|NA
CAISESELAYSYEQYF
TGTGCCATCAGTGAGTCCGAACTAGCGTACTCCTACGAGCAGTACTTC
>TRBV29-1|TRBJ2-1|NA|13|NA
CSVDTSTVNEQFF
TGCAGCGTTGACACTAGCACTGTCAATGAGCAGTTCTTC
>TRBV7-9|TRBJ2-1|TRBD2|18|few
CASSPLAGGANSYNEQFF
TGTGCCAGCAGCCCTCTAGCGGGGGGAGCAAACTCCTACAATGAGCAGTTCTTC
>TRBV5-8|TRBJ2-1|TRBD1|17|few
CASSLGTGASSYNEQFF
TGTGCCAGCAGCTTAGGCACAGGGGCGAGCTCCTACAATGAGCAGTTCTTC
>TRBV7-8|TRBJ2-1|TRBD1|18|few
CASSLDRGRPSPYNEQFF
TGTGCCAGCAGCTTAGATAGGGGGCGACCCAGTCCATACAATGAGCAGTTCTTC
>TRBV12-3/TRBV12-4|TRBJ2-1|NA|12|NA
CASSLTKFEQFF
TGTGCCAGCAGCCTTACCAAGTTCGAGCAGTTCTTC
>TRBV5-1|TRBJ2-5|TRBD2|16|few
CASSWGGSGRMETQYF
TGCGCCAGCAGCTGGGGCGGAAGCGGGAGAATGGAGACCCAGTACTTC
>TRBV5-1|TRBJ2-5|NA|15|NA
CASRGPIGYQETQYF
TGCGCCAGCAGGGGACCTATCGGGTACCAAGAGACCCAGTACTTC
>TRBV7-2|TRBJ2-2|TRBD1|15|NA
CASSLGNRGAGELFF
TGTGCCAGCAGCTTAGGGAACAGGGGGGCCGGGGAGCTGTTTTTT
>TRBV12-3/TRBV12-4|TRBJ2-2|TRBD2|18|NA
CASSLMLAGGIYTGELFF
TGTGCCAGCAGTTTAATGCTAGCGGGAGGAATATACACCGGGGAGCTGTTTTTT
>TRBV20-1|TRBJ2-2|NA|15|NA
CSASSLGGNTGELFF
TGCAGTGCTAGTAGTCTCGGGGGCAACACCGGGGAGCTGTTTTTT
>TRBV4-3|TRBJ2-3|NA|15|NA
CASSQSNPPGDTQYF
TGCGCCAGCAGCCAATCCAACCCTCCGGGTGATACGCAGTATTTT
>TRBV4-3|TRBJ2-3|NA|13|few
CASSQGYSDTQYF
TGCGCCAGCAGCCAGGGTTATTCAGATACGCAGTATTTT
>TRBV4-1|TRBJ1-2|NA|14|few
CASSQDRRSYGYTF
TGCGCCAGCAGCCAAGATCGACGGAGCTATGGCTACACCTTC
>TRBV3-1|TRBJ2-4|TRBD2|17|NA
CASSQHWGGIAKNIQYF
TGTGCCAGCAGCCAACATTGGGGGGGAATAGCCAAAAACATTCAGTACTTC
>TRBV5-1|TRBJ2-2|NA|12|NA
CARPRGHRGAVF
TGCGCCAGGCCGAGGGGACACCGGGGAGCTGTTTTT
>TRBV13|TRBJ1-1|TRBD1|15|NA
CASSLGTGEGTGAFF
TGTGCCAGCAGCTTAGGGACAGGGGAAGGAACTGGAGCTTTCTTT
>TRBV12-3/TRBV12-4|TRBJ1-4|TRBD1|16|few
CASRLGTGGPNEKLFF
TGTGCCAGCAGACTCGGGACAGGGGGCCCTAATGAAAAACTGTTTTTT
>TRBV12-3/TRBV12-4|TRBJ2-2|NA|15|NA
CASSARLVSTGELFF
TGTGCCAGCAGTGCCAGACTAGTGAGCACCGGGGAGCTGTTTTTT
>TRBV9|TRBJ2-5|NA|15|few
CASSVGTTKIETQYF
TGTGCCAGCAGCGTAGGGACTACTAAAATCGAGACCCAGTACTTC
>TRBV25-1|TRBJ1-4|NA|14|few
CASHDGATNEKLFF
TGTGCCAGCCATGACGGTGCAACTAATGAAAAACTGTTTTTT
>TRBV29-1|TRBJ2-2|NA|15|NA
CSVEDNSPGLGELFF
TGCAGCGTTGAAGATAACTCCCCCGGGCTGGGGGAGCTGTTTTTT
>TRBV12-3/TRBV12-4|TRBJ2-1|TRBD1|16|NA
CASSPETGNSYNEQFF
TGTGCCAGCAGTCCCGAGACAGGGAACTCCTACAATGAGCAGTTCTTC
>TRBV20-1|TRBJ2-1|TRBD2|15|few
CSARDQTSAYNEQFF
TGCAGTGCTAGAGATCAGACTAGCGCGTACAATGAGCAGTTCTTC
>TRBV5-5|TRBJ1-3|NA|15|few
CASSLYPSSGNTIYF
TGTGCCAGCAGCTTGTACCCGAGCTCTGGAAACACCATATATTTT
>TRBV27|TRBJ2-1|TRBD2|16|NA
CASSPRTSGGAGEQFF
TGTGCCAGCAGTCCAAGGACTAGCGGGGGGGCAGGTGAGCAGTTCTTC
>TRBV28|TRBJ2-1|NA|12|NA
CASSLQPNEQFF
TGTGCCAGCAGTTTACAGCCGAATGAGCAGTTCTTC
>TRBV4-3|TRBJ2-1|TRBD2|18|NA
CASSQDRVGLAAYNEQFF
TGCGCCAGCAGCCAAGATCGAGTTGGGCTAGCGGCCTACAATGAGCAGTTCTTC
>TRBV3-1|TRBJ1-4|TRBD1|11|few
CASSGQGRLFF
TGTGCCAGCAGTGGACAGGGCCGACTGTTTTTT
>TRBV9|TRBJ1-3|NA|13|few
CASSRLVGNTIYF
TGTGCCAGCAGCCGCCTGGTTGGAAACACCATATATTTT
>TRBV20-1|TRBJ1-1|NA|12|NA
CGALGGDTEAFF
TGCGGTGCTTTGGGGGGGGACACTGAAGCTTTCTTT
>TRBV15|TRBJ2-7|NA|15|few
CATSSENGLGFPQYF
TGTGCCACCAGCAGCGAGAATGGGCTTGGGTTCCCCCAGTACTTC
>TRBV7-2|TRBJ2-7|NA|14|few
CASSFYSDSYEQYF
TGTGCCAGCAGCTTCTACTCAGACTCCTACGAGCAGTACTTC
>TRBV30|TRBJ1-1|TRBD1|14|few
CAWNTGTANTEAFF
TGTGCCTGGAATACCGGGACAGCGAACACTGAAGCTTTCTTT
>TRBV6-6|TRBJ2-1|TRBD1|14|NA
CASFPGQGVNEQFF
TGTGCCAGCTTTCCGGGACAGGGGGTAAATGAGCAGTTCTTC
>TRBV5-1|TRBJ2-3|NA|16|NA
CASSLEVGSATDTQYF
TGCGCCAGCAGCTTGGAGGTGGGCAGCGCCACAGATACGCAGTATTTT